This TCR beta chain is drawn from a study of pediatric ulcerative colitis (dated by TCRdb to the late 2010s). About the study as a whole: Pancolitis was present in several ulcerative colitis patients and left-sided colitis in two, and histology consistent with ulcerative colitis was found in all of these patients. Roughly nine newly diagnosed, treatment-naive pediatric ulcerative colitis patients and a handful of non-IBD control children each provided paired blood and rectal samples. By Pediatric Ulcerative Colitis Activity Index, two patients had mild disease, several had moderate disease and three had acute severe colitis.

Through the immunoSEQ TRB Survey service, multiplex V and J primers were used to amplify rearranged CDR3 beta regions from genomic DNA. To keep sequencing depth equal across samples, survey-level depth of up to 500,000 reads per sample was applied. The libraries were purified and pooled, then sequenced using Illumina technology. Under the source paper's analysis protocol: immunoSEQ online tools were used for productive clonality, sample overlap, pairwise scatters, CDR3 beta length, V/D/J gene usage and productiveness. Calculated diversity was the number of unique rearrangements divided by total templates times 100; Shannon and Simpson indices were also computed. Principal component analysis used the R prcomp function and ggbiplot package on Z-score normalized data. Morisita's index was used to quantify the clonal overlap between blood and rectum within each subject. TCRdb re-hosts the immuneACCESS table, in-frame sequences only. Its copies lack some clones; in the studies checked, an unresolved V gene accounts for under half of them, and the cause for the rest is not known. V, J and clone size are those of that table, while D and trimming were read from the DNA. This sample has about 36,000 clones in its table, and around four fifths of those were observed once. Around 0.76% of the sample lies in the top ten.

Spanning cysteine to phenylalanine, the CDR3 consists of 15 amino acids. CDR3 DNA only is kept here, 45 bases in frame from base 1. Between the V and J ends, shortened by 0 bases and 0 bases respectively, the junction contains 8 bases. The germline V gene supplies CDR1 SGHTS and CDR2 YDEGEE. About this clone itself: It has no known antigen specificity. It has no much larger one-base neighbor in the sample; base qualities were not kept.

One to two pinch biopsies were taken from the rectum for research during colonoscopy. Before the diagnostic colonoscopy, none of the ulcerative colitis patients had been given immunosuppressive medication. Before DNA isolation, rectal biopsies were subjected to proteinase K digestion. The Wizard kit (Promega) was used to extract genomic DNA from the blood and intestinal samples. Beyond this particular receptor, the publication reports: Significantly higher autologous blood-rectal clonal overlap was found in ulcerative colitis patients than in controls, which suggested increased T cell trafficking to inflamed tissue. A couple of rectal CDR3 clonotypes were found in every ulcerative colitis patient but in no control. Repertoires were derived from total lymphocyte DNA, so rare subsets such as regulatory T cells may have patterns not reflected. A couple of patients' blood samples yielded substantially fewer templates for technical reasons and were excluded from blood-rectal overlap analysis. The healthy control group was small, consisting of only a handful of individuals. Blood-derived T cells may have been included in rectal pinch biopsies, especially in patients with overt colitis. Features of the rectal repertoire distinguished controls, mild-moderate colitis patients and acute severe colitis patients, and in acute severe colitis rectal diversity was lower because of clonal expansions.

The source material was gut tissue. The rearranged chain carries TRBV5-8 and TRBJ2-3; the D element could tentatively be TRBD1 or TRBD2, as 6 bases agree for each. The receptor comes from a boy aged 5-17 years with moderate ulcerative colitis. CDR3 loop: CASSLGGGSTDTQYF. The nucleotides are TGTGCCAGCAGCTTGGGAGGGGGGAGCACAGATACGCAGTATTTT.